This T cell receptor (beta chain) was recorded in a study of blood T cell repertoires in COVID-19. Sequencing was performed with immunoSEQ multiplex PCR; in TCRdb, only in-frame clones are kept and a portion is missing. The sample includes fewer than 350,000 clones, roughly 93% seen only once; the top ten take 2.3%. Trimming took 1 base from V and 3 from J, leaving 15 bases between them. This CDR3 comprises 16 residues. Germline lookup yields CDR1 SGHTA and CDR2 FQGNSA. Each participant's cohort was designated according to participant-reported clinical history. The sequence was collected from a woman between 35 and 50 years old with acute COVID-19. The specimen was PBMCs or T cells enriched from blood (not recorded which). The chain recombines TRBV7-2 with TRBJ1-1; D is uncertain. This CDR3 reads CASSLEAPGSYTEAFF. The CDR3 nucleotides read TGTGCCAGCAGCTTAGAGGCACCGGGAAGTTACACTGAAGCTTTCTTT.